Below, 3 T cell receptor beta chains from the same sample are listed, as sequenced in a study of OX40 agonist ivuxolimab in advanced cancers. Profiled with immunoSEQ multiplex PCR; TCRdb holds only in-frame clones, not every one. The sample holds 15,000 to 20,000 clones; around four fifths are singletons and the top ten take about 12%. The sequences come from CD4+ or CD8+ T cells sorted from blood, collected in a trial of the OX40 agonist ivuxolimab. These receptors were obtained from an adult with an advanced solid tumor such as melanoma, head and neck, liver or kidney cancer.

A single count supports this clone. The chain links TRBV10-2 to TRBJ1-5; 12 nucleotides align to TRBD1. V was clipped by 7 bases and J by 4 bases; unmatched bases: 5. The CDR3 extends over 15 amino acids. CDR1 and CDR2 from the germline V gene are WSHSY and SAAADI. Here the CDR3 reads CASKPGQGANQPQHF. The CDR3 nucleotides are TGCGCCAGCAAGCCGGGACAGGGGGCGAATCAGCCCCAGCATTTT.

The chain carries TRBV5-5 and TRBJ2-2; possibly TRBD1 for D (8 bases). Germline V gives CDR1 SGHKS, CDR2 YYEKEE (reference sequence). Trimming pared 0 bases from V and 4 bases from J, leaving 13 bases between. This CDR3 comprises 16 residues. CDR3 bases: TGTGCCAGCAGCTTGGGGACAGGGAGGGCCACCGGGGAGCTGTTTTTT. Encoded protein: CASSLGTGRATGELFF. The full variable domain, rest sourced from reference TRBV5-5 and TRBJ2-2, is DAGVTQSPTHLIKTRGQQVTLRCSPISGHKSVSWYQQVLGQGPQFIFQYYEKEERGRGNFPDRFSARQFPNYSSELNVNALLLGDSALYLCASSLGTGRATGELFFGEGSRLTVL.

The chain carries TRBV9 and TRBJ2-1; 12 nucleotides match TRBD2. Germline lookup yields CDR1 SGDLS and CDR2 YYNGEE. The CDR3 length is 16 residues. Trimming removed 2 bases from V and 1 base from J; junction bases left unmatched: 1. The DNA for the CDR3 is TGTGCCAGCAGCGTCCTAGCGGGAGGGTCCTACAATGAGCAGTTCTTC. It yields the protein CASSVLAGGSYNEQFF.